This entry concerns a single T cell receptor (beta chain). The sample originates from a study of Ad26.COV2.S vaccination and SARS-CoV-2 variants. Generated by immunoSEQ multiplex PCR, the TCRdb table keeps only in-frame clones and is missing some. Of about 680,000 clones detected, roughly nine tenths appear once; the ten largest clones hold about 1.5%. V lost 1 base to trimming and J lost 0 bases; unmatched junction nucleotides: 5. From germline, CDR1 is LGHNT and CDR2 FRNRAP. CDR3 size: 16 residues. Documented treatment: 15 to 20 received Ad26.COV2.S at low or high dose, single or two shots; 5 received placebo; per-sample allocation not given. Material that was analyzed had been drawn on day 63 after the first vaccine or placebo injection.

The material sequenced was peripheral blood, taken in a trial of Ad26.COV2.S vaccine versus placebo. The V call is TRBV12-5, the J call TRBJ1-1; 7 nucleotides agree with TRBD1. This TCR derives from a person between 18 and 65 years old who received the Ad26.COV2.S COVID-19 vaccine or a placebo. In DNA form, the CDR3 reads TGTGCTAGTGGTTTGGGCCAGGGGGGTATGAACACTGAAGCTTTCTTT. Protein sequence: CASGLGQGGMNTEAFF.